This T cell receptor (beta chain) emerged from a study of a mutant IDH1 vaccine in newly diagnosed glioma. Study context: Weeks 1, 3, 5, 7, 11, 15, 19 and 23 were when patients received their eight vaccinations. A roughly 62% male, approximately 38% female split and a mean age of approximately 38 years characterized treated patients.

This clone was seen only once. Antigen unknown. Some clones are missing from TCRdb's copy, which holds only in-frame ones; the method was immunoSEQ multiplex PCR. The table includes under 70,000 clones, around 82% detected once. The CDR3 length is 16 residues. Per the germline V gene, CDR1 is MGHRA and CDR2 is YSYEKL. The germline V and J ends were trimmed by 0 bases and 5 bases, with 13 bases remaining between them. As to time point: week 23, last vaccination. One vaccine dose held 300 ug of mutant IDH1 20-mer peptide and came with topical imiquimod. V is TRBV4-1 and J is TRBJ1-4; D unclear. This specimen was PBMCs, taken from a glioma patient whose treatment included an IDH1 peptide vaccine. The source is a young man with glioma. The DNA for the CDR3 is TGCGCCAGCAGCCAAGATCGGGGAGGTTCAAATGAAAAACTGTTTTTT. The encoded protein is CASSQDRGGSNEKLFF.